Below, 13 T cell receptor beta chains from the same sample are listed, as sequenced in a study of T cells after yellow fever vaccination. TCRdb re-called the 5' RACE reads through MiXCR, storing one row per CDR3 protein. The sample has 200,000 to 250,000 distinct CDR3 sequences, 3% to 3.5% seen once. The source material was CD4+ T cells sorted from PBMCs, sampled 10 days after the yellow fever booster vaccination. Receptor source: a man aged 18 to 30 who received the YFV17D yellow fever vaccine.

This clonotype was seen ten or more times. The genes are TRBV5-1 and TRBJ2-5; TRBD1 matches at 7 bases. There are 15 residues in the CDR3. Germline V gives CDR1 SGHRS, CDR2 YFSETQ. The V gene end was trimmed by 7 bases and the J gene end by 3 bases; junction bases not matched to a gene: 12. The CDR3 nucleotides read TGCGCCAGCCGAAGAGACGGGACAGAGAAAGAGACCCAGTACTTC. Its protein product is CASRRDGTEKETQYF. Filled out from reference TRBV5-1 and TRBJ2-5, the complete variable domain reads KAGVTQTPRYLIKTRGQQVTLSCSPISGHRSVSWYQQTPGQGLQFLFEYFSETQRNKGNFPGRFSGRQFSNSRSEMNVSTLELGDSALYLCASRRDGTEKETQYFGPGTRLLVL.

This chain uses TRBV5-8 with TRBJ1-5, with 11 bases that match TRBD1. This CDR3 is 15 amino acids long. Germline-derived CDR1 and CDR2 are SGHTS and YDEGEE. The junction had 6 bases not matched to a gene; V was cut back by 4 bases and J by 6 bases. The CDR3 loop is CASSIGQGAVQPQHF. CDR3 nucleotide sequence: TGTGCCAGCAGCATAGGACAGGGGGCAGTTCAGCCCCAGCATTTT.

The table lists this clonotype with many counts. The CDR3 loop reads CASSLATDQPQHF. CDR3 nucleotides: TGTGCCAGCAGCTTAGCGACGGATCAGCCCCAGCATTTT. This rearrangement joins TRBV7-8 to TRBJ1-5, with no clear D. CDR3 size: 13 residues. V was pared by 0 bases and J by 5 bases, with 5 bases between. From germline, CDR1 is SGHVS and CDR2 FQNEAQ.

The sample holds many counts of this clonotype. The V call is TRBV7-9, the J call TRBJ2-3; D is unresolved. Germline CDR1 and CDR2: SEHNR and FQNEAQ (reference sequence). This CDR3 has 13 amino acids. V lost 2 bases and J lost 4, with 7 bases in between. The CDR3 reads CASSLKVADTQYF. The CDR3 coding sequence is TGTGCCAGCAGCTTAAAAGTCGCAGATACGCAGTATTTT.

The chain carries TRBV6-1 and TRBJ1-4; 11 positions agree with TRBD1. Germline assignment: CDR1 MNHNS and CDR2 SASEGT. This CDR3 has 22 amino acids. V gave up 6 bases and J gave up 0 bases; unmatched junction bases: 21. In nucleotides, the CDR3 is TGTGCCAGCAGGGGTAGGACAGGGGGCGCGGGTAAGCGACCCGCAACTAATGAAAAACTGTTTTTT. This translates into CASRGRTGGAGKRPATNEKLFF.

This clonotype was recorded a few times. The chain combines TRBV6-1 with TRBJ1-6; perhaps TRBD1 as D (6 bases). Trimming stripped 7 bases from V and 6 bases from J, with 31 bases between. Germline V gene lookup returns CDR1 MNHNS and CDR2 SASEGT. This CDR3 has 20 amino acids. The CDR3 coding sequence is TGTGCCAGCATTAAGAAGAAGGTACAGGGCTACACCTCGGGTAATTCACCCCTCCACTTT. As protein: CASIKKKVQGYTSGNSPLHF.

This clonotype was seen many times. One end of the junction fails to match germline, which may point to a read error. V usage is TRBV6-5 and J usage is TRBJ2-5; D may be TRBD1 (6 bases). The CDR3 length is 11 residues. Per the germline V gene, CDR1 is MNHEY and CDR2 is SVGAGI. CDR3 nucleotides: TGTGCCAGCAGCCAACAGGGCCTGTTAAGCTTC. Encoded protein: CASSQQGLLSF.

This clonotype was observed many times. The CDR3: CASSYGRGYEQYV. CDR3 DNA: TGTGCCAGCAGTTATGGTCGGGGTTACGAGCAGTACGTC. This sequence joins TRBV6-2 or TRBV6-3 and TRBJ2-7, with D perhaps matching TRBD2 (5 bases). In germline, CDR1 is MNHEY, CDR2 SVGEGT. This CDR3 comprises 13 residues. The V end was cut by 3 bases, the J end by 4 bases, with 10 bases between.

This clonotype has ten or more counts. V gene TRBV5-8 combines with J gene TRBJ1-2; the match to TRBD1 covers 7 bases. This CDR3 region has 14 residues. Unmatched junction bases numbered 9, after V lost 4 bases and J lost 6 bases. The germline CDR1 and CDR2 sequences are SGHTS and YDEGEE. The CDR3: CASSRRTGVHGYTF. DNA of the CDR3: TGTGCCAGCAGCCGAAGGACAGGCGTTCATGGCTACACCTTC.

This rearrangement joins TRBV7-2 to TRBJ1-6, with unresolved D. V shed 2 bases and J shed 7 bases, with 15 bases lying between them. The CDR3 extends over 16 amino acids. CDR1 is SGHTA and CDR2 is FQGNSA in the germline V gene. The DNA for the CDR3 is TGTGCCAGCAGCTTAACGTACGGGCTTTCGAATTCACCCCTCCACTTT. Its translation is CASSLTYGLSNSPLHF.

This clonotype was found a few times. For the CDR3, the DNA is TGCAGCGTGAAGGACAGGGGGTCGTACTATGGCTACACCTTC. This encodes CSVKDRGSYYGYTF. The J gene is TRBJ1-2, the V gene TRBV29-1, with 10 bases aligning to TRBD1. CDR3 length: 14 amino acids. Germline V gives CDR1 SQVTM, CDR2 ANQGSEA. The junction had 7 bases not matched to a gene; V was cut back by 6 bases and J by 3 bases. Full variable domain (remainder filled in from reference TRBV29-1 and TRBJ1-2): SAVISQKPSRDICQRGTSLTIQCQVDSQVTMMFWYRQQPGQSLTLIATANQGSEATYESGFVIDKFPISRPNLTFSTLTVSNMSPEDSSIYLCSVKDRGSYYGYTFGSGTRLTVV.

The CDR3 DNA follows: TGTGCCAGCAGTTCCACTAGGGTCGGCGGGGAGCTGTTTTTT. As protein: CASSSTRVGGELFF. This rearrangement joins TRBV25-1 to TRBJ2-2, with D maybe TRBD2 (5 bases). This CDR3 spans 14 amino acids. V lost 5 bases and J 7 bases, leaving 14 bases between the germline ends. Germline V gene sequence: CDR1 MGHDK, CDR2 SYGVNS.

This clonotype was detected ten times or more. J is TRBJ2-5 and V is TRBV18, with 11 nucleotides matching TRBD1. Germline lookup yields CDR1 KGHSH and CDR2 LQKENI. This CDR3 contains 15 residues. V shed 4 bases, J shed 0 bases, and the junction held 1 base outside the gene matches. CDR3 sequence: CASSRGQGDQETQYF. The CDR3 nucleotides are TGTGCCAGCTCACGGGGACAGGGGGACCAAGAGACCCAGTACTTC. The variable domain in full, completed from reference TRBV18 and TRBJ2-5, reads NAGVMQNPRHLVRRRGQEARLRCSPMKGHSHVYWYRQLPEEGLKFMVYLQKENIIDESGMPKERFSAEFPKEGPSILRIQQVVRGDSAAYFCASSRGQGDQETQYFGPGTRLLVL.